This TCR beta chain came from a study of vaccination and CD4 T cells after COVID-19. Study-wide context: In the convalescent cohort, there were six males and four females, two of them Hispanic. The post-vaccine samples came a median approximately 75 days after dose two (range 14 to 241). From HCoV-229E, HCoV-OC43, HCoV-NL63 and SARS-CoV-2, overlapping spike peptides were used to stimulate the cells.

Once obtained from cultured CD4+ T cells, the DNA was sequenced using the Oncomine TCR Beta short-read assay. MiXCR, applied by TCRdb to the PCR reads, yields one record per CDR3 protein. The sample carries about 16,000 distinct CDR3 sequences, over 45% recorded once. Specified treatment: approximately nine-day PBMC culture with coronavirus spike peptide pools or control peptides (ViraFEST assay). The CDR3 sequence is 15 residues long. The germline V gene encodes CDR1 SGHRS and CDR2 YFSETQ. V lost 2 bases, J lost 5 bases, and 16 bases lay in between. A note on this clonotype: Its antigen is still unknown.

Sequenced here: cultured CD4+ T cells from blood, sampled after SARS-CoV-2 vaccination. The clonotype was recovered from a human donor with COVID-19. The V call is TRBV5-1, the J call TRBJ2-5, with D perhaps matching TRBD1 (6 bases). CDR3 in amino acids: CASSFGQMEVETQYF. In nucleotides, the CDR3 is TGCGCCAGCAGCTTTGGACAGATGGAGGTCGAGACCCAGTACTTC. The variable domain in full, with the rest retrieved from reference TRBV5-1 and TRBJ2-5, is KAGVTQTPRYLIKTRGQQVTLSCSPISGHRSVSWYQQTPGQGLQFLFEYFSETQRNKGNFPGRFSGRQFSNSRSEMNVSTLELGDSALYLCASSFGQMEVETQYFGPGTRLLVL.